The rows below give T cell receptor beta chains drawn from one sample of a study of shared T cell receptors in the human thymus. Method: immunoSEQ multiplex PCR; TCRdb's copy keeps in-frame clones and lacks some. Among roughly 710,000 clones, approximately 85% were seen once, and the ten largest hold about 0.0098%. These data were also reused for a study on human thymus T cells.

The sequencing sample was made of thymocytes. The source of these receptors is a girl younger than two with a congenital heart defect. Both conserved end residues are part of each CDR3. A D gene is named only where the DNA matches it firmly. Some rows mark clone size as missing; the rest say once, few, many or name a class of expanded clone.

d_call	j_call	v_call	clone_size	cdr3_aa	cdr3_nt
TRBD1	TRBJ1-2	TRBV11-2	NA	CASSLLPTGRTGYTF	TGTGCCAGCAGCCTACTACCGACAGGGCGCACGGGCTACACCTTC
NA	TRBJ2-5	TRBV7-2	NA	CASTSPPGVPQETQYF	TGTGCCAGCACCTCGCCACCGGGAGTCCCCCAAGAGACCCAGTACTTC
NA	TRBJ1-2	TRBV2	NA	CASRTGRGYTF	TGTGCCAGCAGAACAGGAAGGGGCTACACCTTC
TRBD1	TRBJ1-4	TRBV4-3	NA	CASSAYLRGTGSEKLFF	TGCGCCAGCAGCGCTTATCTTAGAGGGACAGGGTCTGAAAAACTGTTTTTT
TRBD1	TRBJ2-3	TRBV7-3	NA	CASSPPATGSTDTQYF	TGTGCCAGCAGCCCCCCGGCGACAGGGAGCACAGATACGCAGTATTTT
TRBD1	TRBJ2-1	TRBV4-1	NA	CASSQALRDRGKNEQFF	TGCGCCAGCAGCCAAGCACTCCGGGACAGGGGTAAAAATGAGCAGTTCTTC
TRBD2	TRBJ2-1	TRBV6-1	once	CASSPGTSGYNEQFF	TGTGCCAGCAGCCCCGGGACTAGCGGATACAATGAGCAGTTCTTC
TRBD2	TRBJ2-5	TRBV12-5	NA	CASGSKHGRGGEGETQYF	TGTGCTAGTGGCTCAAAACACGGACGGGGGGGAGAGGGGGAGACCCAGTACTTC
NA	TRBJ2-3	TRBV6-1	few	CASSGALGPDTQYF	TGTGCCAGCAGTGGAGCGTTGGGGCCAGATACGCAGTATTTT
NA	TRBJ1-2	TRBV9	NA	CASSVKGAYGYTF	TGTGCCAGCAGCGTAAAAGGGGCGTATGGCTACACCTTC